This is a list of T cell receptor beta chains from one sample in a study of T cells in Graves' hyperthyroidism and ophthalmopathy. TCRdb processed the multiplex PCR reads anew with MiXCR; each CDR3 protein has one entry. The sample lists fewer than 550,000 distinct CDR3 sequences, 15% to 19% occurring once. What was sequenced was blood. These receptor sequences come from a woman under 30 with Graves' hyperthyroidism. CDR3s include the opening cysteine and the closing phenylalanine or tryptophan. D genes are given only for firm matches. The size of a clone is reported for some rows only, either as once, few or many, or as a class for expanded clones.

- | TRBJ1-1 | TRBV20-1 | TRBD1 | TGCAGTGCTAGCCCGGACAGGGGACGTAACACTGAAGCTTTCTTT | CSASPDRGRNTEAFF
- | TRBJ1-5 | TRBV27 | - | TGTGCCAGCAGTTCAAACAGGATGAGCAATCAGCCCCAGCATTTT | CASSSNRMSNQPQHF
many | TRBJ2-5 | TRBV11-2 | - | TGTGCCAGCAGCTTAGATAATCGTGCGGCAGGGGAAGAGACCCAGTACTTC | CASSLDNRAAGEETQYF
once | TRBJ1-1 | TRBV28 | TRBD1 | TGTGCCAGCAGTTTAGTGTACCGGACAGGGATTGGTGGGGAAGCTTTCTTT | CASSLVYRTGIGGEAFF
many | TRBJ1-1 | TRBV6-5 | - | TGTGCCAGCAGTTACACGGGGACAAGGGTTGCCACTGAAGCTTTCTTT | CASSYTGTRVATEAFF
few | TRBJ1-3 | TRBV19 | - | TGTGCCAGTAGTATAAAGCGGGTTGGCGGAGGAAACACCATATATTTT | CASSIKRVGGGNTIYF
many | TRBJ1-5 | TRBV2 | TRBD1 | TGTGCCAGCAGCAGGGACAGGGGATCCATTCAGCCCCAGCATTTT | CASSRDRGSIQPQHF
few | TRBJ1-6 | TRBV18 | - | TGTGCCAGCTCACCCGTTACATTAAGCACCTATAATTCACCCCTCCACTTT | CASSPVTLSTYNSPLHF
many | TRBJ2-7 | TRBV28 | TRBD1 | TGTGCCAGCATGGGAATAGACAGGGCAATAAGCGAGCAGTACTTC | CASMGIDRAISEQYF
few | TRBJ1-6 | TRBV3-1 | TRBD1 | TGTGCCAGCAGCCAAGATTCAGGGGGCGCAAATCGGTTCCTCCACTTT | CASSQDSGGANRFLHF
many | TRBJ2-7 | TRBV12-3/TRBV12-4 | TRBD2 | TGTGCCAGCAGACTAGCGTTCTCCTACGAGCAGTACTTC | CASRLAFSYEQYF
many | TRBJ2-7 | TRBV7-2 | TRBD2 | TGTGCCAGCAGCGAGGGACTAGCGAGCTATTACGAGCAGTACTTC | CASSEGLASYYEQYF
- | TRBJ1-3 | TRBV18 | - | TGTGCCAGCTCACCGGCAGGGTCGGTTGGAAACACCATATATTTT | CASSPAGSVGNTIYF
many | TRBJ1-2 | TRBV11-2 | - | TGTGCCAGCAGCTTAGACAGGCATGGCTACACCTTC | CASSLDRHGYTF
- | TRBJ2-3 | TRBV10-3 | TRBD1 | TGTGCCATCAGTGCCCTGACAGGGGGATCGGATACGCAGTATTTT | CAISALTGGSDTQYF
few | TRBJ2-3 | TRBV20-1 | - | TGCAGTGCTTTCTTGCCCAGCAGCACAGATACGCAGTATTTT | CSAFLPSSTDTQYF
- | TRBJ1-4 | TRBV5-4 | - | TGTGCCAGCAGCCCCGGGACGGGGAATGAAAAACTGTTTTTT | CASSPGTGNEKLFF
- | TRBJ2-1 | TRBV12-3/TRBV12-4 | TRBD2 | TGTGCCAGCAGGGGGGGGGGACTAGCGGGAGGGCCTTACGATGAGCAGTTCTTC | CASRGGGLAGGPYDEQFF
- | TRBJ1-2 | TRBV10-2 | TRBD1 | TGCGCCAGCAGTGGAGCCAGGGGGCGCGGTGGCTACACCTTC | CASSGARGRGGYTF
many | TRBJ2-3 | TRBV24-1 | TRBD2 | TGTGCCACCCGGACTAGCGGGGGACCTCAAGATACGCAGTATTTT | CATRTSGGPQDTQYF
- | TRBJ2-5 | TRBV27 | - | TGTGCCAGCAGTCCCGCGGCTATAGGCGAGACCCAGTACTTC | CASSPAAIGETQYF
many | TRBJ2-1 | TRBV20-1 | TRBD1 | TGCAGTGCTGAAAGACAGGGGGCTCGCAATGAGCAGTTCTTC | CSAERQGARNEQFF